Below, 21 T cell receptor beta chains from the same sample are listed, as sequenced in a study of human T cells and chemical hapten exposure. The time point here: pre-sensitization, week 0. Treatment noted: therapeutic diphenylcyclopropenone sensitization with weekly scalp DPC. Via MiXCR, TCRdb re-called the RACE reads, giving one row per CDR3 protein. Of about 180,000 distinct CDR3 sequences listed, about 31% are singletons. The material sequenced was whole blood, taken in connection with sensitization to the hapten diphenylcyclopropenone (DPC). The receptors derive from a young woman with alopecia areata. Some clones in this sample may be carry-over from other donors' samples.

This chain connects TRBV28 to TRBJ2-3; 10 bases fit TRBD2. This CDR3 contains 18 residues. Germline V gene sequence: CDR1 MDHEN, CDR2 SYDVKM. V lost 6 bases, J lost 1 base, and 13 bases stayed unmatched. This CDR3 is CASRPSGGKALGTDTQYF. DNA of the CDR3: TGTGCCAGCAGACCTAGCGGGGGTAAGGCACTGGGCACAGATACGCAGTATTTT. The full variable domain, its missing parts supplied by reference TRBV28 and TRBJ2-3, is DVKVTQSSRYLVKRTGEKVFLECVQDMDHENMFWYRQDPGLGLRLIYFSYDVKMKEKGDIPEGYSVSREKKERFSLILESASTNQTSMYLCASRPSGGKALGTDTQYFGPGTRLTVL.

J is TRBJ2-1 and V is TRBV5-1; TRBD2 aligns across 14 bases. Germline V lookup: CDR1 SGHRS, CDR2 YFSETQ. The CDR3 runs 16 residues. Unmatched junction bases numbered 2, after V lost 4 bases and J lost 2 bases. The CDR3 sequence: CASSPGLAGAYNEQFF. As DNA, the CDR3 is TGCGCCAGCAGCCCGGGACTAGCGGGAGCCTACAATGAGCAGTTCTTC.

This clonotype has only a few counts. The gene calls are TRBV15 and TRBJ2-5; no clear D gene. CDR3 length: 13 residues. CDR1 and CDR2 (germline): LNHNV, YYDKDF (reference sequence). Trimming shortened V by 1 base and J by 2 bases, and 5 bases separated the two germline ends. CDR3 residues: CATSRVQQETQYF. The CDR3 DNA sequence: TGTGCCACCAGCAGAGTACAGCAAGAGACCCAGTACTTC.

The sample holds a few counts of this clonotype. V gene TRBV28 combines with J gene TRBJ1-1, with a possible D match to TRBD1 (6 bases). Germline CDR1 MDHEN, CDR2 SYDVKM. Deletions cut 8 bases from V and 5 bases from J, with 12 bases between. CDR3 size: 12 residues. The chain's CDR3 is CASRGGETEAFF. The CDR3 coding sequence is TGTGCCAGCCGGGGGGGCGAAACTGAAGCTTTCTTT.

This chain connects TRBV9 to TRBJ2-3, with 7 bases identical to TRBD2. V dropped 3 bases and J dropped 5; count of bases not matched to a gene: 9. The CDR3 has 15 residues. CDR1 is SGDLS and CDR2 is YYNGEE in the germline V gene. The CDR3 DNA follows: TGTGCCAGCAGCGGCGGGACTACCCTTGGAGATACGCAGTATTTT. Translation gives CASSGGTTLGDTQYF. The variable domain in full, with the rest retrieved from reference TRBV9 and TRBJ2-3, is DSGVTQTPKHLITATGQRVTLRCSPRSGDLSVYWYQQSLDQGLQFLIQYYNGEERAKGNILERFSAQQFPDLHSELNLSSLELGDSALYFCASSGGTTLGDTQYFGPGTRLTVL.

This clonotype has just a few counts. The V call is TRBV28, the J call TRBJ2-7; no firm D call. V lost 6 bases, J lost 0 bases, and 6 bases lay in between. The CDR3 is made up of 12 amino acids. Germline loops: CDR1 MDHEN, CDR2 SYDVKM. The CDR3 loop reads CASRDVSYEQYF. For the CDR3, the DNA is TGTGCCAGCAGGGACGTCTCCTACGAGCAGTACTTC.

The J gene is TRBJ1-5, the V gene TRBV20-1; D is undetermined. The length of the CDR3 is 15 residues. CDR1 DFQATT and CDR2 SNEGSKA come from the germline V gene (reference sequence). V was pared by 2 bases and J by 2 bases, with 13 bases between. CDR3 sequence reads: CSARRAAVGNQPQHF. CDR3 bases: TGCAGTGCTAGAAGGGCAGCGGTGGGCAATCAGCCCCAGCATTTT.

A few counts support this clonotype. V and J are TRBV29-1 and TRBJ1-5, with TRBD1 matching over 7 bases. The CDR3 is 13 residues long. Germline V gene lookup returns CDR1 SQVTM and CDR2 ANQGSEA. V shed 8 bases, J shed 3 bases, and the junction held 7 bases outside the gene matches. CDR3 nucleotide sequence: TGCAGCACGGCCACAGGGGTCAATCAGCCCCAGCATTTT. It is translated as CSTATGVNQPQHF.

This clonotype was picked up a small number of times. The rearrangement uses TRBV18 and TRBJ1-1; D gene unclear. The germline V gene encodes CDR1 KGHSH and CDR2 LQKENI. The CDR3 loop spans 14 amino acids. Between the trimmed V and J ends, which lost 6 bases and 1 base, there was a span of 12 bases. The CDR3 protein is CASSPTSKNTEAFF. The CDR3, as DNA: TGTGCCAGCTCCCCCACCAGTAAGAACACTGAAGCTTTCTTT.

There are a few counts of this clonotype. The rearrangement joins TRBV5-1 to TRBJ2-2; 10 bases map to TRBD2. The CDR3 spans 17 residues. Germline V gene sequence: CDR1 SGHRS, CDR2 YFSETQ. Trimming cost V 4 bases and J 7 bases; bases outside gene matches: 13. The CDR3 region has the DNA TGCGCCAGCAGCCATGACATCCTAGCGGGAGAAGTCGGGGAGCTGTTTTTT. This translates into CASSHDILAGEVGELFF.

V usage is TRBV10-2 and J usage is TRBJ1-4, with a tentative D call TRBD1 (6 bases). CDR1 is WSHSY and CDR2 is SAAADI in the germline V gene. The CDR3 contains 13 residues. Trimming left V 8 bases short and J 4 bases short, with 11 bases between. The DNA for the CDR3 is TGCGCCAGCCGGGACATCCGTAATGAAAAACTGTTTTTT. It specifies CASRDIRNEKLFF.

This clonotype was picked up a small number of times. V usage is TRBV28 and J usage is TRBJ1-2; TRBD1 agrees at 9 bases. CDR1 MDHEN and CDR2 SYDVKM come from the germline V gene. The CDR3 loop spans 13 amino acids. Unmatched junction bases numbered 3, after V lost 3 bases and J lost 7 bases. The CDR3 is CASSLTDRGGYTF. As DNA, the CDR3 is TGTGCCAGCAGTTTGACGGACAGGGGTGGCTACACCTTC.

As DNA, the CDR3 is TGTGCCAGCAGTTTGTGGGGGGATCAGCCCCAGCATTTT. Amino acid sequence: CASSLWGDQPQHF. The V gene is TRBV27, the J gene TRBJ1-5; D might be TRBD1 (5 bases). Germline V gives CDR1 MNHEY, CDR2 SMNVEV (reference sequence). This CDR3 contains 13 residues. The germline V and J ends were trimmed by 3 bases and 5 bases, with 8 bases remaining between them.

The genes are TRBV27 and TRBJ1-5, with D tentatively TRBD1 (5 bases). There are 16 residues in the CDR3. Germline V gene sequence: CDR1 MNHEY, CDR2 SMNVEV (reference sequence). The V end lost 7 bases, the J end lost 2 bases, and 18 bases lay between the germline ends. The CDR3 here is CASIWVAGSGNQPQHF. The CDR3 DNA is TGTGCCAGCATATGGGTGGCAGGGTCGGGCAATCAGCCCCAGCATTTT.

The chain has TRBV14 and TRBJ2-7; D may match TRBD1 or TRBD2 (5 bases each). V lost 0 bases and J lost 2, with 17 bases in between. Germline V gene data show CDR1 as SGHDN and CDR2 as FVKESK. The length of the CDR3 is 17 residues. The chain's CDR3 is CASSQDQGRVQPYEQYF. The CDR3 DNA sequence: TGTGCCAGCAGCCAAGATCAGGGACGGGTCCAGCCCTACGAGCAGTACTTC.

The chain joins TRBV6-5 to TRBJ1-1; weak D call: TRBD1 (6 bases). CDR3 size: 15 residues. Trimming shortened V by 7 bases and J by 5 bases, and 20 bases separated the two germline ends. Germline V lookup: CDR1 MNHEY, CDR2 SVGAGI. The CDR3 nucleotides are TGTGCCAGCAATGCACGGCAAGGGGGTGGGACTGAAGCTTTCTTT. Translated, it gives CASNARQGGGTEAFF.

The sample holds a few counts of this clonotype. The chain carries TRBV28 and TRBJ2-7; D might be TRBD2 (6 bases). CDR1 MDHEN and CDR2 SYDVKM come from the germline V gene. V lost 3 bases and J 3 bases, leaving 9 bases between the germline ends. This CDR3 contains 13 residues. The CDR3 bases are TGTGCCAGCAGTTTGGCGGGGCACTACGAGCAGTACTTC. This translates into CASSLAGHYEQYF.

This clonotype was seen a few times. The J gene is TRBJ1-2, the V gene TRBV7-2; 8 bases are shared with TRBD1. Germline V gene lookup returns CDR1 SGHTA and CDR2 FQGNSA. This CDR3 has 16 amino acids. V dropped 5 bases and J dropped 3; count of bases not matched to a gene: 11. CDR3 sequence reads: CASSPQGGIVDYGYTF. DNA for the CDR3: TGTGCCAGCAGCCCACAGGGGGGCATTGTCGACTATGGCTACACCTTC.

This clonotype was counted only a few times. The chain couples TRBV20-1 to TRBJ2-2, with 12 bases matching TRBD2. V trimming: 6 bases; J trimming: 6 bases; junction bases outside the gene matches: 17. The germline CDR1 and CDR2 sequences are DFQATT and SNEGSKA (reference sequence). This CDR3 has 18 residues. The CDR3 loop reads CSAMYKLAGGVSAGELFF. As DNA, the CDR3 is TGCAGTGCCATGTACAAGCTAGCGGGAGGGGTGTCTGCCGGGGAGCTGTTTTTT.

The chain couples TRBV4-2 to TRBJ2-3; no firm D call. The ends were cut back, 1 base at V and 1 base at J, with 6 bases in the middle. The CDR3 totals 14 residues. The germline CDR1 and CDR2 sequences are LGHNA and YNFKEQ. CDR3 in DNA: TGTGCCAGCAGCCAAGTGTCGGGCACAGATACGCAGTATTTT. Protein: CASSQVSGTDTQYF.

This clonotype was detected ten times or more. The chain uses TRBV6-2 or TRBV6-3 and TRBJ2-3, with no clear D. The CDR3 is 11 residues long. Germline assignment: CDR1 MNHEY and CDR2 SVGEGT. The V end lost 4 bases, the J end lost 4 bases, and 3 bases lay between the germline ends. CDR3 nucleotide sequence: TGTGCCAGCAGTTCGGCAGATACGCAGTATTTT. Its protein product is CASSSADTQYF.